This T cell receptor (beta chain) was captured in a study of blood T cell repertoires in COVID-19. Generated by immunoSEQ multiplex PCR, the TCRdb table keeps only in-frame clones and is missing some. The data show about 170,000 clones, with around four fifths seen just once and approximately 14% held by the top ten. The sequenced material came from peripheral blood. The receptor's source is a woman aged 70 to 79 with COVID-19, enrolled during active disease.

As DNA, the CDR3 is TGCAGCGCCGGGACAGGGTACGCCGGGGAGCTGTTTTTT. The encoded protein is CSAGTGYAGELFF. The chain has TRBV29-1 and TRBJ2-2; 9 bases map to TRBD1. Germline assignment: CDR1 SQVTM and CDR2 ANQGSEA. The CDR3 extends over 13 amino acids. V gave up 7 bases and J gave up 6 bases; unmatched junction bases: 6.